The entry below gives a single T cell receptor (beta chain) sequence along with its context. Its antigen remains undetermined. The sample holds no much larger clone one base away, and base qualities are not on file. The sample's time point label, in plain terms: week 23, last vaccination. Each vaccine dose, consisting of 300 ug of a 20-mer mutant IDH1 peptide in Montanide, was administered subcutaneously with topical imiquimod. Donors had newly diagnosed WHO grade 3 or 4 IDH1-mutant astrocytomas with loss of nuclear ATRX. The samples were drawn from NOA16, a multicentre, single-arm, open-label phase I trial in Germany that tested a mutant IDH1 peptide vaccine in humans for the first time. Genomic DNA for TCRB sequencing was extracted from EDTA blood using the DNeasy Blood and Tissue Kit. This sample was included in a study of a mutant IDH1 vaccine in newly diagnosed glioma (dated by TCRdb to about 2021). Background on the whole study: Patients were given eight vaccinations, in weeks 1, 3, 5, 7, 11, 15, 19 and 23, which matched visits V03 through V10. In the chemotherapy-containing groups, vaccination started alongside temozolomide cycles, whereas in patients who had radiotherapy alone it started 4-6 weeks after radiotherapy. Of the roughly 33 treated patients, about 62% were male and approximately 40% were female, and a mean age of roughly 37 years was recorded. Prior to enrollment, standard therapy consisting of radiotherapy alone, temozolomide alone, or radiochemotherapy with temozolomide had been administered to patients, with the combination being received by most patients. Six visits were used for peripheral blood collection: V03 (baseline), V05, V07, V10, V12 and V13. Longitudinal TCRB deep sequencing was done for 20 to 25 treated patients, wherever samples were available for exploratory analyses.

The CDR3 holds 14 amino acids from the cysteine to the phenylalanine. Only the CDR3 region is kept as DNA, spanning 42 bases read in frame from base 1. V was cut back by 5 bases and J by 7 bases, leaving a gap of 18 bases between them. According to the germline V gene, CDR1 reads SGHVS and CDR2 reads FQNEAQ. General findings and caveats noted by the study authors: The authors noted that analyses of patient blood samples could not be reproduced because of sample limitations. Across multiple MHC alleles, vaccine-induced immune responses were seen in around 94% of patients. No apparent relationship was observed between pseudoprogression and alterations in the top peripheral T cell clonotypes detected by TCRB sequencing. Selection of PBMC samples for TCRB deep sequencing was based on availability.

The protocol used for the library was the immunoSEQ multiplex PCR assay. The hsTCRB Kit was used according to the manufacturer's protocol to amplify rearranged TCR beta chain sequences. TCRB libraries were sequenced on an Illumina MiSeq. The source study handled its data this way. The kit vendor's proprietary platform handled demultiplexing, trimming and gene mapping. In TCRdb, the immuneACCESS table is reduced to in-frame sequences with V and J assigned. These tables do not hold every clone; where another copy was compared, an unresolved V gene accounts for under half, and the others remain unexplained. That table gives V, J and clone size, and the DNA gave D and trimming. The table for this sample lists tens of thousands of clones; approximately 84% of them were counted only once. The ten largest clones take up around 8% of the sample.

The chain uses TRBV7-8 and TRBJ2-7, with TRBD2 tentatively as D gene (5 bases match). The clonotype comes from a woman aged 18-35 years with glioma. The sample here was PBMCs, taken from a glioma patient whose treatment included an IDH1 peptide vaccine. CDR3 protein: CASSEGSRIREQYF. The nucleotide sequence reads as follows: TGTGCCAGCAGCGAGGGTTCCCGAATAAGGGAGCAGTACTTC.